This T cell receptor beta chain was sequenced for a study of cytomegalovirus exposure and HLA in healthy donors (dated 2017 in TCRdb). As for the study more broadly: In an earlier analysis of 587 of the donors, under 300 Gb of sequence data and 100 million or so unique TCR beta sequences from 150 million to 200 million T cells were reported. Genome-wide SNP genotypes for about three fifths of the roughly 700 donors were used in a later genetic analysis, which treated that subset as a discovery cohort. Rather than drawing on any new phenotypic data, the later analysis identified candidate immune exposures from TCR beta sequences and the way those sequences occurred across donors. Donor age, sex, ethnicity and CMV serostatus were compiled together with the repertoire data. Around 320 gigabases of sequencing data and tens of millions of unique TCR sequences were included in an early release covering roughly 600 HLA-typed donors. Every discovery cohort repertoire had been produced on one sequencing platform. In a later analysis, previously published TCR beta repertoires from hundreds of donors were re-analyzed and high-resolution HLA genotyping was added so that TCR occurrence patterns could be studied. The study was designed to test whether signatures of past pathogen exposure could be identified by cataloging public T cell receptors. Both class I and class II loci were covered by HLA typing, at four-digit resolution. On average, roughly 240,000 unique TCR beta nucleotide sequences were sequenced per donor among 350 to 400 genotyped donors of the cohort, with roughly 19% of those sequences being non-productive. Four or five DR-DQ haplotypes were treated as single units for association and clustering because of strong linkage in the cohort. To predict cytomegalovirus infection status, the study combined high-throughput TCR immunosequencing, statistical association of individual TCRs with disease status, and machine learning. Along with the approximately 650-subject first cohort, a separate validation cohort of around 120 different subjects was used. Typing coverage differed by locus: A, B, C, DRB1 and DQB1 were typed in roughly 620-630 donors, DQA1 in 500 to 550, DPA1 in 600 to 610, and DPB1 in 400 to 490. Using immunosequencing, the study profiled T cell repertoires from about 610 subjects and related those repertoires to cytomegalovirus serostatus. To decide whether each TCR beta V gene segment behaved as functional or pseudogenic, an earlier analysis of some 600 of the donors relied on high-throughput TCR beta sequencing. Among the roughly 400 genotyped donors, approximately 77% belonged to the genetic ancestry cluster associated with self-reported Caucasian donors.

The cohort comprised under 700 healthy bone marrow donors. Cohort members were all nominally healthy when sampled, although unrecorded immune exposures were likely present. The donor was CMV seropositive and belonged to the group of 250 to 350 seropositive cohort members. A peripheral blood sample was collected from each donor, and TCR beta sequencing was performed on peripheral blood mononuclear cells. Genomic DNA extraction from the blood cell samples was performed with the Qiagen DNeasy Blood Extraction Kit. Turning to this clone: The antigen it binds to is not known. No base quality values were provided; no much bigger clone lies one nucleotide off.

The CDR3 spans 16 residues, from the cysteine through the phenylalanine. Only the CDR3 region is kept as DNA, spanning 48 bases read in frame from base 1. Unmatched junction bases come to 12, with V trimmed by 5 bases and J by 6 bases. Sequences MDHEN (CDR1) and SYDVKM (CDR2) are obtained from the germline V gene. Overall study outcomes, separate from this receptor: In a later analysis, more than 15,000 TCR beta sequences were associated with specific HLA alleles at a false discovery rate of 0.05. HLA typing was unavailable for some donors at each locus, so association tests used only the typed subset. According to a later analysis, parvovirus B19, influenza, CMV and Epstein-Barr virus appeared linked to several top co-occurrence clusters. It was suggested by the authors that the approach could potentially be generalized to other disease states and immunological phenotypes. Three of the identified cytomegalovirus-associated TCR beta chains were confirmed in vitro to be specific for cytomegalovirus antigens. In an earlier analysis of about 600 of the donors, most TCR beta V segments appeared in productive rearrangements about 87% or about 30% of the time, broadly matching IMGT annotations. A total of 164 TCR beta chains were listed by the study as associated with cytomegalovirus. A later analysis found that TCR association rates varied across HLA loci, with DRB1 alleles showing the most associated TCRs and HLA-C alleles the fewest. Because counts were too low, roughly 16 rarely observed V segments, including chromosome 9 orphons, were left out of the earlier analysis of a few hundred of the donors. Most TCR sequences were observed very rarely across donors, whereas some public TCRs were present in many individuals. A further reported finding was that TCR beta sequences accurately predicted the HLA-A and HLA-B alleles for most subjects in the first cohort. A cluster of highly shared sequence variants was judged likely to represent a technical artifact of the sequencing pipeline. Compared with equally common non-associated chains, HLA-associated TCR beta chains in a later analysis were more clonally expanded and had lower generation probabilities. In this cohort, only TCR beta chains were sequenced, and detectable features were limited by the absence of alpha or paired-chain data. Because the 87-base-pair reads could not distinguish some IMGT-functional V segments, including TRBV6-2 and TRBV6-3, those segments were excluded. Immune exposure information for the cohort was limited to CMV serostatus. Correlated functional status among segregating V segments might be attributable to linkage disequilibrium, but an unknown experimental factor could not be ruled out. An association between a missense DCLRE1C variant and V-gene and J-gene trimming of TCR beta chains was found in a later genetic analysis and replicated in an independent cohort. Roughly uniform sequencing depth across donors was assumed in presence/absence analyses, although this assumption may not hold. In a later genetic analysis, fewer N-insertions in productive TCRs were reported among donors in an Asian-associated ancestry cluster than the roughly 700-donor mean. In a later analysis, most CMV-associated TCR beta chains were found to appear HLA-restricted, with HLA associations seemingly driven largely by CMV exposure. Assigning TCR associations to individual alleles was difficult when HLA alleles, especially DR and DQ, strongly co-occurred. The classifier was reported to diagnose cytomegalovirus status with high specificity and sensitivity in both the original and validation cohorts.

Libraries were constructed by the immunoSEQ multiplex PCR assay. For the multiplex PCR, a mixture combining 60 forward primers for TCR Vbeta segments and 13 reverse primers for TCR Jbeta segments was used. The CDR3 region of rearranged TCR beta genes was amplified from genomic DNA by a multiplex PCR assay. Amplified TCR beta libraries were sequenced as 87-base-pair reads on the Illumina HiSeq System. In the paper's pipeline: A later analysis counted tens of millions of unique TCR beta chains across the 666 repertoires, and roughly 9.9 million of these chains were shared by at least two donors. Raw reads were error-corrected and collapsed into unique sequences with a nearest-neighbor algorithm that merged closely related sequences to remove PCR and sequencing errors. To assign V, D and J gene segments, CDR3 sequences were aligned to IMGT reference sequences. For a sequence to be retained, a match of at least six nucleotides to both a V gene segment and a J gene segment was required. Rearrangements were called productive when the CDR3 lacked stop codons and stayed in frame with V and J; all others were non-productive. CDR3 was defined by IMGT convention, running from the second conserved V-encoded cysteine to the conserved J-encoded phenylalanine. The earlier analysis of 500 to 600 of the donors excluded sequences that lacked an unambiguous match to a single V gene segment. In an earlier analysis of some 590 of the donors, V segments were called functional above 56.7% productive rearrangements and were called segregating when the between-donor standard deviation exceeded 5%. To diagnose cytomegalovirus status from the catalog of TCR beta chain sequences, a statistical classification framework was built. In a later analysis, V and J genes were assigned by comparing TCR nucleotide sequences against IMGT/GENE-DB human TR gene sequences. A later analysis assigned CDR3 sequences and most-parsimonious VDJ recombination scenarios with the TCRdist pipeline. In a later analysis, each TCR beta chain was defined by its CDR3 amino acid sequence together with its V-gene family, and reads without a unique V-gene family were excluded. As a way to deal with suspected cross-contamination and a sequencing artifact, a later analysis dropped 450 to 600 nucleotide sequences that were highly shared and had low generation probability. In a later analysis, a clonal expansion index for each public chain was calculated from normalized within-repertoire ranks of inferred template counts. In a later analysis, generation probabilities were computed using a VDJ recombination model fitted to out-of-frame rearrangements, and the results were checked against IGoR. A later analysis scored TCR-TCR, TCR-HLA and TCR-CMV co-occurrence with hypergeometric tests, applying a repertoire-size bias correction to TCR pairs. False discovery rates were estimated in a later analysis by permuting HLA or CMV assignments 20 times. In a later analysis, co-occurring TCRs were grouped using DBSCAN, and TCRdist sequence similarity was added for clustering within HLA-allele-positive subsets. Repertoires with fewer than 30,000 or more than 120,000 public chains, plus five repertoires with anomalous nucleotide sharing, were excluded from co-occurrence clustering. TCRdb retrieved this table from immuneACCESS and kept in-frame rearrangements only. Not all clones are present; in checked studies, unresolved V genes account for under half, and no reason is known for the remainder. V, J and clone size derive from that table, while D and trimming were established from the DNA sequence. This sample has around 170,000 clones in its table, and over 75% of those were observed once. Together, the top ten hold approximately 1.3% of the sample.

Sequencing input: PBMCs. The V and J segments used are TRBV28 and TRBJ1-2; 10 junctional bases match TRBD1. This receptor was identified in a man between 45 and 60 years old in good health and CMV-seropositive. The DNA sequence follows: TGTGCCAGCAGTACCGGGACAGGGGTTGGGATGAATGGCTACACCTTC. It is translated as CASSTGTGVGMNGYTF.